This T cell receptor beta chain was captured by sequencing in a study of cytomegalovirus exposure and HLA in healthy donors. The wider study: Among the approximately 420 donors who were genotyped, roughly 76% fell in the genetic ancestry cluster that is associated with self-reported Caucasian donors. Study-wide points: A prior analysis recorded that most TCR beta V segments were productive about 90% or about 30% of the time.

To note about this clone: Antigen specificity is unknown.

The PCR was carried out with 60 Vbeta primers and 13 Jbeta primers. Original processing methods: In a later analysis, the count reached roughly 80 million unique TCR beta chains, with roughly 9.9 million shared. TCRdb's table, derived via immunoSEQ multiplex PCR, lists solely in-frame clones and lacks some. V and J calls and clone size follow that table, whereas D and trimming were derived from the DNA. The table lists about 260,000 clones, about four fifths of them singletons, with about 2% in the top ten. Germline loops: CDR1 GTSNPN, CDR2 SVGIG (reference sequence). The CDR3 consists of 13 residues. V was shortened by 0 bases and J by 4 bases, with 10 bases between the two germline ends.

The clonotype was recovered from a middle-aged woman in good health and CMV-seropositive. The chain is built from TRBV30 and TRBJ2-7; D gene uncertain. Sequenced input: PBMCs. The CDR3 region has the DNA TGTGCCTGGAGTGTACTACTGCGGTACGAGCAGTACTTC. This translates into CAWSVLLRYEQYF.